Below are 19 T cell receptor beta chains sequenced from a single sample in a study of blood T cell repertoires in COVID-19. Method: immunoSEQ multiplex PCR; TCRdb's copy keeps in-frame clones and lacks some. Among some 140,000 clones listed, about 83% were seen once. The sample taken for sequencing was peripheral blood. All receptors come from a woman aged 55-75 years with COVID-19, enrolled during active disease.

The J gene is TRBJ1-3, the V gene TRBV4-2, with 8 bases fitting TRBD1. Germline V CDR1 and CDR2: LGHNA, YNFKEQ. Losses at the gene ends were 4 bases for V and 4 bases for J; bases not matched to a gene: 3. This CDR3 has 14 residues. Written as DNA, the CDR3 is TGTGCCAGCAGCCTACAGGGGGACGGAAACACCATATATTTT. It yields the protein CASSLQGDGNTIYF.

This chain links TRBV12-3 or TRBV12-4 with TRBJ2-7; possibly TRBD1 for D (6 bases). The CDR3 is made up of 13 amino acids. V lost 5 bases to trimming and J lost 2 bases, with 10 bases between them. As DNA, the CDR3 is TGTGCCAGCAGTGTACAGGGAACCTACGAGCAGTACGTC. Protein product: CASSVQGTYEQYV.

The chain couples TRBV4-2 to TRBJ1-6; TRBD1 is a possible D gene (6 bases). V lost 0 bases and J 5 bases, leaving 11 bases between the germline ends. The CDR3 sequence is 16 residues long. Per the germline V gene, CDR1 is LGHNA and CDR2 is YNFKEQ. The CDR3 DNA follows: TGTGCCAGCAGCCAAGATCTCCGGACAGATAATTCACCCCTCCACTTT. Its translation: CASSQDLRTDNSPLHF.

The rearrangement uses TRBV3-1 (or the pseudogene TRBV3-2) and TRBJ2-5; 14 bases fit TRBD2. Germline CDR1 and CDR2: LGHDT and YNNKEL (reference sequence). The CDR3 length is 17 residues. Trimming cost V 0 bases and J 5 bases; bases outside gene matches: 5. CDR3 in DNA: TGTGCCAGCAGCCAAGAGGGACTAGCGGGGGCCGAGGAGACCCAGTACTTC. Encoded protein: CASSQEGLAGAEETQYF.

DNA for the CDR3: TGCAGCGCCATAACAGGGGGCAATCAGCCCCAGCATTTT. It translates to CSAITGGNQPQHF. The rearrangement links TRBV29-1 to TRBJ1-5; 7 bases line up with TRBD1. The CDR3 has 13 amino acids. J gave up 2 bases and V 7 bases, and 5 bases lay outside the gene matches. Germline V lookup: CDR1 SQVTM, CDR2 ANQGSEA.

V gene TRBV6-5 combines with J gene TRBJ1-6, with TRBD1 as a possible D gene (5 bases). This CDR3 comprises 16 residues. CDR1 is MNHEY, CDR2 SVGAGI, per germline. Trimming stripped 2 bases from V and 7 bases from J, with 15 bases between. CDR3 loop: CASSYTYRSSNSPLHF. CDR3 coding DNA: TGTGCCAGCAGTTACACGTACAGGTCAAGCAATTCACCCCTCCACTTT.

This clone was observed once. V gene TRBV10-3 combines with J gene TRBJ1-1, with D uncertain. Trimming removed 7 bases at V and 1 base at J, with 7 bases between. The CDR3 consists of 12 residues. CDR1 is ENHRY, CDR2 SYGVKD, per germline. The CDR3 bases are TGTGCCATCAAGGCGGCGAACACTGAAGCTTTCTTT. Protein: CAIKAANTEAFF.

The gene calls are TRBV18 and TRBJ1-5, with 8 bases that match TRBD1. The CDR3 runs to 14 residues. Trimming at V came to 4 bases and at J to 3 bases, leaving 2 bases not matched to a gene. Germline CDR1 reads KGHSH; CDR2 reads LQKENI. The CDR3 region has the DNA TGTGCCAGCTCACTGACAGGGGACAATCAGCCCCAGCATTTT. The encoded protein is CASSLTGDNQPQHF.

This rearrangement joins TRBV14 to TRBJ2-1, with D perhaps matching TRBD1 (6 bases). Germline assignment: CDR1 SGHDN and CDR2 FVKESK. The CDR3 spans 13 residues. Trimming took off 0 bases at V and 15 bases at J, with 15 bases between the two ends. The CDR3 loop is CASSQDRGFSSFF. The CDR3, as DNA: TGTGCCAGCAGCCAAGACAGGGGCTTCTCGTCGTTCTTC.

A word on this clone: Other DNA sequences in the sample encode the same CDR3. DNA for the CDR3: TGCGCCAGCAGCTTCCAGGACCAAGAGACCCAGTACTTC. Translated, it gives CASSFQDQETQYF. V is TRBV5-1 and J is TRBJ2-5; D remains ambiguous. CDR3 length: 13 amino acids. In germline, CDR1 is SGHRS, CDR2 YFSETQ. Trimming cost V 2 bases and J 0 bases, with 5 bases left between them.

The chain uses TRBV15 and TRBJ2-5; perhaps TRBD1 as D (5 bases). Trimming left V 1 base short and J 1 base short, with 7 bases between. The CDR3 sequence is 14 residues long. Germline V gene sequence: CDR1 LNHNV, CDR2 YYDKDF (reference sequence). CDR3 region: CATSRAQAQETQYF. The CDR3 region has the DNA TGTGCCACCAGCAGAGCACAGGCCCAAGAGACCCAGTACTTC.

The chain combines TRBV5-4 with TRBJ1-2, with 7 bases matching TRBD1. CDR1 is SGHNT, CDR2 YYREEE, per germline (reference sequence). This CDR3 is 14 amino acids long. V dropped 0 bases and J dropped 3; count of bases not matched to a gene: 2. As DNA, the CDR3 is TGTGCCAGCAGCTTGGTCGGACAGGACTATGGCTACACCTTC. Its translation is CASSLVGQDYGYTF.

The V gene is TRBV5-1, the J gene TRBJ2-5; D call uncertain. With 2 bases removed from V and 5 bases from J, the gap between germline ends came to 4 bases. Germline CDR1 SGHRS, CDR2 YFSETQ. This CDR3 has 11 amino acids. DNA of the CDR3: TGCGCCAGCAGCTTTCTTGAGACCCAGTACTTC. Amino acids: CASSFLETQYF.

For the CDR3, the DNA is TGTGCCAGCAGTTACTCTCGGGGGGGCACGTATGGCTACACCTTC. Its translation: CASSYSRGGTYGYTF. The gene calls are TRBV6-5 and TRBJ1-2; maybe TRBD1 (6 bases). Germline V lookup: CDR1 MNHEY, CDR2 SVGAGI. The CDR3 loop spans 15 amino acids. Trimming removed 0 bases from V and 5 bases from J, with 13 bases in between.

This clone has a handful of counts. The CDR3 nucleotides are TGTGCCAGCAGCCGTTTCTCTCAGGGCCCTTCCTATGGCTACACCTTC. Protein sequence: CASSRFSQGPSYGYTF. The gene calls are TRBV14 and TRBJ1-2; possible D gene TRBD1, 5 bases. The CDR3 length is 16 residues. Trimming cost V 4 bases and J 4 bases, with 19 bases left between them. CDR1 and CDR2 (germline): SGHDN, FVKESK.

The V call is TRBV7-6, the J call TRBJ2-2, with a tentative D call TRBD2 (5 bases). V was clipped by 5 bases and J by 2 bases, with 9 bases between them. The CDR3 spans 14 residues. The V gene's germline CDR1 is SGHVS and CDR2 FNYEAQ. DNA for the CDR3: TGTGCCAGCAGCCTCGGGGAAAACACCGGGGAGCTGTTTTTT. It encodes CASSLGENTGELFF. Based on the CDR3 plus reference TRBV7-6 and TRBJ2-2, the full variable domain is GAGVSQSPRYKVTKRGQDVALRCDPISGHVSLYWYRQALGQGPEFLTYFNYEAQQDKSGLPNDRFSAERPEGSISTLTIQRTEQRDSAMYRCASSLGENTGELFFGEGSRLTVL.

This clone was seen only a few times. The chain employs TRBV9 and TRBJ1-6; D ambiguous. Deletions cut 4 bases from V and 2 bases from J, with 13 bases between. Germline V gene sequence: CDR1 SGDLS, CDR2 YYNGEE. CDR3 length: 16 amino acids. In DNA form, the CDR3 reads TGTGCCAGCAGCTTTGATGAGGGCACCTATAATTCACCCCTCCACTTT. This gives the protein CASSFDEGTYNSPLHF.

J is TRBJ1-2 and V is TRBV7-8; D is unresolved. V lost 2 bases to trimming and J lost 8 bases, with 21 bases between them. CDR1 and CDR2 from the germline V gene are SGHVS and FQNEAQ. The CDR3 is made up of 16 amino acids. The CDR3 DNA is TGTGCCAGCAGCTTATTAGGCCCCGAAGGACGAGGGGGCTACACCTTC. Translating it yields CASSLLGPEGRGGYTF.

This clone was detected only once. This sequence joins TRBV7-3 and TRBJ2-2, with a tentative D call TRBD1 (5 bases). Germline V gives CDR1 SGHTA, CDR2 FQGTGA. The CDR3 is 14 residues long. Trimming stripped 5 bases from V and 7 bases from J, with 14 bases between. The CDR3 reads CASSVFQGSGELFF. As DNA, the CDR3 is TGTGCCAGCAGCGTCTTCCAGGGAAGCGGGGAGCTGTTTTTT.